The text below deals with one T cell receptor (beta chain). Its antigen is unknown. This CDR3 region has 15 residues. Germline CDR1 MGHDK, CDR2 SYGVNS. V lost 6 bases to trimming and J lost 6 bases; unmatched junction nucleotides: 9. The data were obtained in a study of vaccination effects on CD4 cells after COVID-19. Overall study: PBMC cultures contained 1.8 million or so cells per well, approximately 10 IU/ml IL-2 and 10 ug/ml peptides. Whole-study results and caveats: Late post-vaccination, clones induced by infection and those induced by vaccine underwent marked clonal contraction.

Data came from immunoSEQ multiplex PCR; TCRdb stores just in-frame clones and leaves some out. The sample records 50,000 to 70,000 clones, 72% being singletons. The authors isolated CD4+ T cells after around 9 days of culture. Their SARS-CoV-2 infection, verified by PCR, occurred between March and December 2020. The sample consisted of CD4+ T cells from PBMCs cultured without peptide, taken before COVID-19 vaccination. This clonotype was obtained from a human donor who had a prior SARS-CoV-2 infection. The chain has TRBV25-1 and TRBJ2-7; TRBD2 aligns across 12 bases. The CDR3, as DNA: TGTGCCAGCAGGGCTAGACTAGCGGGAGCGGGCGAGCAGTACTTC. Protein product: CASRARLAGAGEQYF.